This T cell receptor (beta chain) was identified during a study of shared clonotypes between healthy human individuals. Study outcomes and limitations: Against clonotypes common to all four donors, non-shared ones had lower generation probabilities. Blood was the sole source, and tissue repertoires probably differ.

CD45RO negativity and positive selection for CCR7 defined naive CD8 cells, a population that excluded terminally differentiated effector memory CD45RA+ cells. The donors were adults (healthy and HIV-negative) with no recent acute infections or vaccinations. Notes on this clone: Its specificity is not known.

Deletions cut 1 base from V and 4 bases from J, with 6 bases between. The germline V gene has CDR1 SGHTA and CDR2 FQGTGA. This CDR3 comprises 13 residues. For every subset, genomic DNA was evenly distributed across several immunoSEQ plates. Repertoires were generated with immunoSEQ multiplex PCR, while TCRdb's copy carries only in-frame clones and drops some. Here the sample spans about 580,000 clones, roughly 98% being singletons. The sample comprised naive CD8+ T cells sorted from blood. The source of this sequence is a man between 25 and 39 years old in good health. This chain connects TRBV7-3 to TRBJ2-3; a possible D gene is TRBD1 (5 bases). CDR3 amino acids: CASSLRQPDTQYF. The CDR3 nucleotides read TGTGCCAGCAGCTTAAGACAGCCAGATACGCAGTATTTT.